Below are 19 T cell receptor beta chains sequenced from a single sample in a study of OX40 agonist ivuxolimab in advanced cancers. TCRdb's table, derived via immunoSEQ multiplex PCR, lists solely in-frame clones and lacks some. The sample yields about 60,000 clones, roughly 86% seen once. The sequencing here drew on CD4+ or CD8+ T cells sorted from blood, taken in a trial of the OX40 agonist ivuxolimab. These receptor sequences come from an adult with an advanced solid tumor such as melanoma, head and neck, liver or kidney cancer.

This clone was counted a single time. This chain uses TRBV19 with TRBJ1-5; 10 bases line up with TRBD1. The V gene end was trimmed by 4 bases and the J gene end by 0 bases; junction bases not matched to a gene: 9. Per germline, CDR1 LNHDA and CDR2 SQIVND (reference sequence). The CDR3 is made up of 18 amino acids. CDR3 sequence: CASSTRDRGFYSNQPQHF. DNA for the CDR3: TGTGCCAGTAGTACCCGGGACAGGGGATTTTATAGCAATCAGCCCCAGCATTTT.

This sequence joins TRBV19 and TRBJ1-4; D ambiguous. The V end was cut by 8 bases, the J end by 4 bases, with 14 bases between. The germline V gene has CDR1 LNHDA and CDR2 SQIVND (reference sequence). CDR3 length equals 14 residues. The CDR3 DNA reads as TGTGCCAGTGGCCATCCTGGCCGTAATGAAAAACTGTTTTTT. Its translation is CASGHPGRNEKLFF. The whole variable domain, remainder taken from reference TRBV19 and TRBJ1-4, is DGGITQSPKYLFRKEGQNVTLSCEQNLNHDAMYWYRQDPGQGLRLIYYSQIVNDFQKGDIAEGYSVSREKKESFPLTVTSAQKNPTAFYLCASGHPGRNEKLFFGSGTQLSVL.

DNA for the CDR3: TGTGCCAGCAGACCCCCCGACAGGGTGTATGAAAAACTGTTTTTT. It specifies CASRPPDRVYEKLFF. This rearrangement joins TRBV28 to TRBJ1-4; TRBD1 agrees at 7 bases. The germline CDR1 and CDR2 sequences are MDHEN and SYDVKM. With 6 bases clipped from V and 6 bases from J, the junction kept 10 bases outside the gene matches. The CDR3 consists of 15 residues. Drawing the rest from reference TRBV28 and TRBJ1-4, the complete variable domain is DVKVTQSSRYLVKRTGEKVFLECVQDMDHENMFWYRQDPGLGLRLIYFSYDVKMKEKGDIPEGYSVSREKKERFSLILESASTNQTSMYLCASRPPDRVYEKLFFGSGTQLSVL.

J is TRBJ2-1 and V is TRBV28, with a tentative D call TRBD2 (6 bases). Trimming removed 2 bases at V and 0 bases at J, with 11 bases between. Germline V CDR1 and CDR2: MDHEN, SYDVKM. The CDR3 has 16 amino acids. CDR3 bases: TGTGCCAGCAGTTTAAGCGGGCGGGGCTCCTACAATGAGCAGTTCTTC. It yields the protein CASSLSGRGSYNEQFF.

This clone was counted only a few times. The chain uses TRBV29-1 and TRBJ1-3; no clear D. The CDR3 extends over 11 amino acids. The V gene's germline CDR1 is SQVTM and CDR2 ANQGSEA. The ends were cut back, 6 bases at V and 4 bases at J, with 7 bases in the middle. In DNA form, the CDR3 reads TGCAGCGTCTTGATAGGAAACACCATATATTTT. Its translation is CSVLIGNTIYF.

This chain uses TRBV5-1 with TRBJ2-3; no clear D gene. Germline loops: CDR1 SGHRS, CDR2 YFSETQ. V lost 0 bases, J lost 0 bases, and 14 bases lay in between. The CDR3 loop spans 17 amino acids. Written as DNA, the CDR3 is TGCGCCAGCAGCTTGGAGGGCAGAGCGACTAGCACAGATACGCAGTATTTT. The encoded protein is CASSLEGRATSTDTQYF.

The DNA of the CDR3 is TGTGCCAGCAATCCCTCGTGGCAGGGCGTGCGAAACACTGAAGCTTTCTTT. Translated, it gives CASNPSWQGVRNTEAFF. J is TRBJ1-1 and V is TRBV2, with TRBD1 as a possible D gene (5 bases). The CDR3 runs 17 residues. The germline V gene has CDR1 SNHLY and CDR2 FYNNEI. V lost 7 bases, J lost 2 bases, and 23 bases lay in between.

The V gene is TRBV11-2, the J gene TRBJ2-5; D is unresolved. V was shortened by 4 bases and J by 2 bases, with 11 bases between the two germline ends. Germline lookup yields CDR1 SGHAT and CDR2 FQNNGV. The CDR3 sequence is 14 residues long. For the CDR3, the DNA is TGTGCCAGCAGCTCCATCGCAGGTCAAGAGACCCAGTACTTC. Encoded protein: CASSSIAGQETQYF.

This clone was counted once. The gene calls are TRBV5-1 and TRBJ2-5, with 7 bases that match TRBD2. Trimming cost V 7 bases and J 0 bases; bases outside gene matches: 3. The CDR3 extends over 13 amino acids. Germline-derived CDR1 and CDR2 are SGHRS and YFSETQ. This chain's CDR3 is CASLGGYQETQYF. CDR3 nucleotides: TGCGCCAGCCTCGGGGGGTACCAAGAGACCCAGTACTTC.

This clone qualifies as medium-sized. The rearrangement uses TRBV18 and TRBJ1-5; D is possibly TRBD1 (6 bases). V was trimmed by 3 bases and J by 0 bases, leaving 24 bases between them. CDR1 KGHSH and CDR2 LQKENI come from the germline V gene. The CDR3 covers 20 residues. The CDR3 region is CASSPSGALGSRYSNQPQHF. The CDR3 region has the DNA TGTGCCAGCTCACCCTCAGGGGCCTTGGGAAGTCGATATAGCAATCAGCCCCAGCATTTT.

In its sample, this clone was seen a few times. A read error may account for a junction end that differs from germline. This chain connects TRBV7-7 to TRBJ2-2; the D gene could be TRBD1 or TRBD2 (5 bases each). Germline V gene data show CDR1 as SSHAT and CDR2 as FNYEAQ (reference sequence). The length of the CDR3 is 14 residues. The CDR3 DNA follows: TGTGCTAGCAGCTCGGGACCCGCGACCGGGGAGCTGTTTTTT. Protein sequence: CASSSGPATGELFF.

The J gene is TRBJ2-1, the V gene TRBV5-1; 10 positions agree with TRBD1. This CDR3 comprises 14 residues. The junction had 4 bases not matched to a gene; V was cut back by 4 bases and J by 6 bases. Per germline, CDR1 SGHRS and CDR2 YFSETQ. The CDR3 region has the DNA TGCGCCAGCAGCCGACAGGGGGCCCGCAATGAGCAGTTCTTC. Translating it yields CASSRQGARNEQFF.

This clone was detected once. The V and J genes are TRBV7-2 and TRBJ2-1; D is unresolved. The CDR3 loop spans 14 amino acids. V dropped 1 base and J dropped 10 bases, with 14 bases sitting between them. Germline V gene sequence: CDR1 SGHTA, CDR2 FQGNSA. The CDR3 is CASSLDGQPREQFF. DNA of the CDR3: TGTGCCAGCAGCTTAGATGGCCAGCCGCGGGAGCAGTTCTTC.

The chain uses TRBV5-1 and TRBJ1-4; tentatively, D is TRBD1 (5 bases). Germline CDR1 and CDR2: SGHRS and YFSETQ. V gave up 2 bases and J gave up 6 bases, with 14 bases separating them. There are 15 residues in the CDR3. For the CDR3, the DNA is TGCGCCAGCAGCTTAACGACACGGGGGGATGAAAAACTGTTTTTT. Translating it yields CASSLTTRGDEKLFF.

The chain links TRBV5-6 to TRBJ1-3; TRBD1 might be the D (5 bases). V lost 0 bases to trimming and J lost 4 bases, with 14 bases between them. This CDR3 region has 16 residues. CDR1 and CDR2 (germline): SGHDT, YYEEEE. The CDR3 DNA follows: TGTGCCAGCAGCTTGGCGGGGCAGGGATCAGGAAACACCATATATTTT. Amino acids: CASSLAGQGSGNTIYF.

This chain links TRBV7-9 with TRBJ2-7; D is unresolved. This CDR3 spans 11 amino acids. Germline CDR1 and CDR2: SEHNR and FQNEAQ (reference sequence). The V end lost 6 bases, the J end lost 4 bases, and 7 bases lay between the germline ends. The CDR3, as DNA: TGTGCCAGCAGTCGTCAATACGAGCAGTACTTC. Encoded protein: CASSRQYEQYF.

V gene TRBV29-1 combines with J gene TRBJ2-1; 7 positions match TRBD1. V trimming: 3 bases; J trimming: 1 base; junction bases outside the gene matches: 6. Germline V gene data show CDR1 as SQVTM and CDR2 as ANQGSEA. The CDR3 runs to 15 residues. CDR3 protein: CSVDRQGSSYNEQFF. The DNA for the CDR3 is TGCAGCGTTGATCGACAGGGCTCATCCTACAATGAGCAGTTCTTC.

The chain is built from TRBV7-2 and TRBJ2-1; D perhaps matches TRBD2 (6 bases). Looked up from germline, CDR1 is SGHTA and CDR2 is FQGNSA. Trimming cost V 7 bases and J 0 bases, with 19 bases left between them. The CDR3 is made up of 17 amino acids. As DNA, the CDR3 is TGTGCCAGCACCTCCCCTGATGGGGGGAACTCCTACAATGAGCAGTTCTTC. This codes for CASTSPDGGNSYNEQFF. Variable domain in full (rest from reference TRBV7-2 and TRBJ2-1): GAGVSQSPSNKVTEKGKDVELRCDPISGHTALYWYRQSLGQGLEFLIYFQGNSAPDKSGLPSDRFSAERTGGSVSTLTIQRTQQEDSAVYLCASTSPDGGNSYNEQFFGPGTRLTVL.

The chain couples TRBV5-8 to TRBJ2-1; the D gene is possibly TRBD2 (6 bases). This CDR3 contains 15 residues. In germline, CDR1 is SGHTS, CDR2 YDEGEE. V lost 4 bases, J lost 3 bases, and 14 bases lay in between. CDR3 sequence reads: CASSGPLAHYNEQFF. CDR3 nucleotide sequence: TGTGCCAGCAGCGGGCCCCTAGCGCACTACAATGAGCAGTTCTTC. The whole variable domain, remainder taken from reference TRBV5-8 and TRBJ2-1, is EAGVTQSPTHLIKTRGQQATLRCSPISGHTSVYWYQQALGLGLQFLLWYDEGEERNRGNFPPRFSGRQFPNYSSELNVNALELEDSALYLCASSGPLAHYNEQFFGPGTRLTVL.